Below are 19 T cell receptor beta chains sequenced from a single sample in a study of T cell repertoires in cytomegalovirus infection. These receptors have no known antigen. Each CDR3 protein is one row after TCRdb ran MiXCR on the reads. This repertoire shows some 940,000 distinct CDR3 sequences, around 29% found once; its top ten account for over 12%. Specimen: cultured CD8+ T cells from PBMCs, collected from culture after CMV antigen stimulation. These receptors came from a human donor in good health (CMV status not recorded). Some clones in this sample may be carry-over from other donors' samples.

This clonotype has a count of ten or more. The chain employs TRBV6-1 and TRBJ2-7; maybe TRBD1 (5 bases). The CDR3 loop spans 14 amino acids. Germline CDR1 is MNHNS and CDR2 is SASEGT. The V gene lost 5 bases and the J gene lost 2 bases, with 13 bases spanning the gap. The CDR3 sequence: CASSPLGRAYEQYV. The DNA of the CDR3 is TGTGCCAGCAGTCCTCTGGGCAGGGCCTACGAGCAGTACGTC.

Only one count was recorded for this clonotype. This chain links TRBV24-1 with TRBJ2-3; the D gene could be TRBD1 or TRBD2 (5 bases each). The CDR3 covers 14 residues. Germline CDR1 is KGHDR and CDR2 is SFDVKD. Trimming took 5 bases from V and 0 from J, leaving 8 bases between them. The CDR3 nucleotides read TGTGCCACCAGTGGTTGGGGGAGCACAGATACGCAGTATTTT. This gives the protein CATSGWGSTDTQYF.

The gene calls are TRBV4-3 and TRBJ2-5, with 10 bases identical to TRBD2. CDR3 length: 16 residues. Germline CDR1 is LGHNA and CDR2 is YSLEER. V trimming: 6 bases; J trimming: 0 bases; junction bases outside the gene matches: 7. The CDR3 DNA reads TGCGCCAGCAGTCGCCTAGCGGGGGACGACCAAGAGACCCAGTACTTC. Encoded protein: CASSRLAGDDQETQYF.

This clonotype was found many times. The rearrangement uses TRBV7-2 and TRBJ1-6; a possible D gene is TRBD1 (6 bases). This CDR3 is built from 16 residues. Trimming cost V 5 bases and J 0 bases, with 11 bases left between them. Looked up from germline, CDR1 is SGHTA and CDR2 is FQGNSA. The CDR3 is CASSNRQVSYNSPLHF. In nucleotides, the CDR3 is TGTGCCAGCAGCAACCGACAGGTCTCCTATAATTCACCCCTCCACTTT.

The chain carries TRBV11-2 and TRBJ2-2, with 12 bases fitting TRBD1. The CDR3 length is 17 residues. After removal of 5 bases from V and 4 bases from J, the junction contained 8 bases not matched to a gene. CDR1 and CDR2 (germline): SGHAT, FQNNGV. The CDR3 loop is CASSPWDRGPVTGELFF. The CDR3 DNA follows: TGTGCCAGCAGCCCGTGGGACAGGGGGCCTGTCACCGGGGAGCTGTTTTTT.

V gene TRBV6-2 or TRBV6-3 combines with J gene TRBJ2-7; TRBD1 matches 9 bases. J gave up 7 bases and V 6 bases, and 7 bases lay outside the gene matches. CDR1 is MNHEY, CDR2 SVGEGT, per germline. The CDR3 spans 13 residues. The CDR3 protein is CASRLTGGSEQYV. The CDR3, as DNA: TGTGCCAGCAGGTTAACAGGGGGCAGTGAGCAGTACGTC.

The chain has TRBV4-1 and TRBJ2-3, with D maybe TRBD2 (5 bases). Trimming removed 5 bases from V and 2 bases from J, with 11 bases in between. This CDR3 comprises 14 residues. Germline loops: CDR1 MGHRA, CDR2 YSYEKL. DNA for the CDR3: TGCGCCAGCAGCGTCGCGGGTCTCACAGATACGCAGTATTTT. It is translated as CASSVAGLTDTQYF.

This clonotype turned up a few times. V gene TRBV6-5 combines with J gene TRBJ2-7; 10 nucleotides align to TRBD2. This CDR3 comprises 15 residues. V trimming: 7 bases; J trimming: 4 bases; junction bases outside the gene matches: 10. Germline V gene sequence: CDR1 MNHEY, CDR2 SVGAGI. The CDR3 DNA reads TGTGCCAGCACCCCTGGACTAGCGGAGGGATACGAGCAGTACTTC. Protein sequence: CASTPGLAEGYEQYF.

This clonotype was counted many times. The rearrangement joins TRBV6-2 or TRBV6-3 to TRBJ2-5, with D possibly matching TRBD1 (5 bases). The V end was cut by 6 bases, the J end by 0 bases, with 14 bases between. This CDR3 comprises 15 residues. The germline V gene encodes CDR1 MNHEY and CDR2 SVGEGT. The CDR3 nucleotides are TGTGCCAGCAGCTCCGACAGACAGTACCAAGAGACCCAGTACTTC. This translates into CASSSDRQYQETQYF.

This clonotype appeared a few times. The rearrangement uses TRBV9 and TRBJ2-1; D is unresolved. The germline CDR1 and CDR2 sequences are SGDLS and YYNGEE. V was pared by 0 bases and J by 0 bases, with 7 bases between. The CDR3 contains 15 residues. The CDR3 nucleotides read TGTGCCAGCAGCGTAGCGGCTAGCTCCTACAATGAGCAGTTCTTC. As protein: CASSVAASSYNEQFF.

The chain recombines TRBV12-5 with TRBJ2-7; 7 nucleotides line up with TRBD1. Per the germline V gene, CDR1 is LGHNT and CDR2 is FRNRAP. The CDR3 runs 12 residues. J was trimmed by 4 bases and V by 5 bases; bases with no gene match: 2. The DNA for the CDR3 is TGTGCTAGTGGTCTGGACAGGTACGAGCAGTACTTC. Protein: CASGLDRYEQYF.

This rearrangement joins TRBV7-9 to TRBJ1-1; possibly TRBD1 for D (6 bases). Germline V gene lookup returns CDR1 SEHNR and CDR2 FQNEAQ (reference sequence). V was shortened by 3 bases and J by 5 bases, with 22 bases between the two germline ends. CDR3 size: 17 residues. Written as DNA, the CDR3 is TGTGCCAGCAGCTTGGGACATTATTGGCAAAATGGGACTGAAGCTTTCTTT. Protein product: CASSLGHYWQNGTEAFF.

This chain uses TRBV6-1 with TRBJ2-2, with D maybe TRBD1 (6 bases). V was pared by 4 bases and J by 4 bases, with 19 bases between. The CDR3 runs 17 residues. CDR1 and CDR2 from the germline V gene are MNHNS and SASEGT. In DNA, the CDR3 is TGTGCCAGCAGTGTTTGGGGGACACTTACCTCCACCGGGGAGCTGTTTTTT. This gives the protein CASSVWGTLTSTGELFF.

In this sample, this clonotype turned up a few times. The chain combines TRBV29-1 with TRBJ1-4; 9 bases align to TRBD1. Per the germline V gene, CDR1 is SQVTM and CDR2 is ANQGSEA. Trimming cost V 3 bases and J 10 bases; bases outside gene matches: 24. The CDR3 extends over 19 amino acids. DNA for the CDR3: TGCAGCGTTGAGTCGGACAGGGGAATGCGCGGAGGAGGGTCCGGAAAACTGTTTTTT. As protein: CSVESDRGMRGGGSGKLFF.

V is TRBV7-9 and J is TRBJ2-2; 8 nucleotides match TRBD1. Per germline, CDR1 SEHNR and CDR2 FQNEAQ (reference sequence). J lost 5 bases, V lost 6 bases, and 8 bases had no gene match. CDR3 size: 15 residues. The CDR3 bases are TGTGCCAGCAGGGGAGCAGGGGGCCGGACCGGGGAGCTGTTTTTT. Translated: CASRGAGGRTGELFF. The whole variable domain, remainder taken from reference TRBV7-9 and TRBJ2-2, is DTGVSQNPRHKITKRGQNVTFRCDPISEHNRLYWYRQTLGQGPEFLTYFQNEAQLEKSRLLSDRFSAERPKGSFSTLEIQRTEQGDSAMYLCASRGAGGRTGELFFGEGSRLTVL.

This clonotype was seen many times. This chain joins TRBV6-1 and TRBJ2-1; D uncertain. Trimming shortened V by 6 bases and J by 0 bases, and 12 bases separated the two germline ends. In germline, CDR1 is MNHNS, CDR2 SASEGT. The CDR3 is made up of 15 amino acids. In DNA form, the CDR3 reads TGTGCCAGCAGAACAGACTGGAGCTCCTACAATGAGCAGTTCTTC. Its protein is CASRTDWSSYNEQFF.

This clonotype was detected only a few times. V and J are TRBV6-6 and TRBJ1-5; the D is unclear. The CDR3 totals 15 residues. Trimming stripped 0 bases from V and 0 bases from J, with 6 bases between. CDR1 and CDR2 (germline): MNHNY, SVGAGI (reference sequence). CDR3 region: CASSYSTYSNQPQHF. The CDR3 DNA sequence: TGTGCCAGCAGTTACTCCACATATAGCAATCAGCCCCAGCATTTT.

The chain recombines TRBV27 with TRBJ2-1, with TRBD2 as a possible D gene (6 bases). Trimming stripped 7 bases from V and 10 bases from J, with 20 bases between. Germline V lookup: CDR1 MNHEY, CDR2 SMNVEV (reference sequence). This CDR3 region has 14 residues. CDR3 in amino acids: CASTLVGGSWEQFF. In DNA form, the CDR3 reads TGTGCCAGCACCCTCGTGGGGGGTAGCTGGGAGCAGTTCTTC.

This clonotype has more than one count but fewer than ten. This chain joins TRBV7-6 and TRBJ2-1; tentatively, D is TRBD1 (5 bases). The CDR3 is 15 amino acids. The ends were cut back, 3 bases at V and 7 bases at J, with 16 bases in the middle. Germline CDR1 SGHVS, CDR2 FNYEAQ. The CDR3 DNA reads as TGTGCCAGCAGCTTGGGTGGGGCGTTTGGAAATGAGCAGTTCTTC. Amino acid sequence: CASSLGGAFGNEQFF.